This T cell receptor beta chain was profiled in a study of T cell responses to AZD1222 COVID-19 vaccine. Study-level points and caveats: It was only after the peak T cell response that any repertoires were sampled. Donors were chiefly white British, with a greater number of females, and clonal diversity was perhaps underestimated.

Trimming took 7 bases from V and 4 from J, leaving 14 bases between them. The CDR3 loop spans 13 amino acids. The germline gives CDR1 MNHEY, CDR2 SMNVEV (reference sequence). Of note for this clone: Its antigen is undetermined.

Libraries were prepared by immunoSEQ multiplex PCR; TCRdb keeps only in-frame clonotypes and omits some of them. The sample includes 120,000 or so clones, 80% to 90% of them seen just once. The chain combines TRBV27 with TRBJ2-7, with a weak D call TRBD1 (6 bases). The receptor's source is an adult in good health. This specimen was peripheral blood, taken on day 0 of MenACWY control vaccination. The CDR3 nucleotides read TGTGCCAGCAAGACAGGTGGGTCGTACGAGCAGTACTTC. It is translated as CASKTGGSYEQYF.